This entry concerns a single TCR beta chain. Original processing methods: Researchers report that nucleated cell counts were estimated from reference gene primer amplification. The method was immunoSEQ multiplex PCR; TCRdb's version includes in-frame clones alone and lacks a portion of them. That table is the source of V, J and clone size, and D and trimming were worked out from the DNA. The data show 25,000 to 35,000 clones, 83% seen once. The data originate from a study of blood T cell repertoires in COVID-19. Study-wide context: Whether acute or convalescent, the COVID-19 samples came from the United States, Italy and Spain. Sample material is recorded as cDNA or gDNA derived from T cells, B-cell-depleted T cells, or PBMCs.

The germline V and J ends were trimmed by 2 bases and 9 bases, with 16 bases remaining between them. Germline V gene lookup returns CDR1 SGHAT and CDR2 FQNNGV. The CDR3 runs 14 residues. Sequenced sample: peripheral blood. The clonotype originates from a man between 65 and 85 years old with active COVID-19. V and J are TRBV11-2 and TRBJ1-1; D remains ambiguous. DNA for the CDR3: TGTGCCAGCAGCTTAAACCTGGCGTCAGGTAAAGCTTTCTTT. Encoded protein: CASSLNLASGKAFF.